These 27 T cell receptor beta chains originate from one sample sequenced in a study of regulatory T cells in long-lasting Graves disease. Construction of the TCR beta libraries employed iRepertoire HTBI primers in conjunction with Arm-PCR of CDR3 regions. TCRdb recomputed calls from the multiplex PCR reads with MiXCR, one row per CDR3 protein. The sample has 350,000 to 450,000 distinct CDR3 sequences; roughly 15% are singletons. Time point noted: newly diagnosed GD, antithyroid drugs for less than 3 months. RNA isolated from PBMCs was used to make the TCR library. In addition, the sample was reused for a study of T cells in Graves' hyperthyroidism and ophthalmopathy.

The specimen comprised peripheral blood mononuclear cells (PBMCs), sampled at new diagnosis, from a patient treated with antithyroid drugs. The receptors derive from a middle-aged woman with Graves disease.

The gene calls are TRBV6-5 and TRBJ2-1; D is possibly TRBD2 (5 bases). Trimming stripped 2 bases from V and 4 bases from J, with 18 bases between. The V gene's germline CDR1 is MNHEY and CDR2 SVGAGI. The CDR3 has 17 residues. The CDR3 nucleotides read TGTGCCAGCAGTTACCCGGATATCGGACTTAATTACAATGAGCAGTTCTTC. Translation gives CASSYPDIGLNYNEQFF.

This sequence joins TRBV12-3 or TRBV12-4 and TRBJ2-1; 9 bases are a match to TRBD2. CDR3 length equals 16 residues. J was trimmed by 6 bases and V by 6 bases; bases with no gene match: 12. The CDR3, as DNA: TGTGCCAGCAGCTTGGGGCGGGAGGGCCTGGGCAATGAGCAGTTCTTC. It encodes CASSLGREGLGNEQFF.

In regard to this clonotype: Possible read error: a much larger clone is one base away. This likely comes from a read error, as the CDR3 has no conserved phenylalanine or tryptophan at its end. The chain uses TRBV7-9 and TRBJ1-2; 7 bases are shared with TRBD1. CDR3 length: 15 residues. In germline, CDR1 is SEHNR, CDR2 FQNEAQ (reference sequence). With 4 bases clipped from V and 6 bases from J, the junction kept 11 bases outside the gene matches. The CDR3 loop is CASSSGATGDDGYTL. The CDR3 DNA reads as TGTGCCAGCAGCTCAGGGGCTACAGGGGACGATGGCTACACCTTG.

This clonotype was observed at least ten times. V and J are TRBV5-1 and TRBJ2-4; unclear D gene. Between the trimmed V and J ends, which lost 0 bases and 3 bases, there was a span of 10 bases. Germline CDR1 reads SGHRS; CDR2 reads YFSETQ. The CDR3 covers 15 residues. The CDR3 spells CASSLGGSGKNIQYF. The CDR3 nucleotides read TGCGCCAGCAGCTTGGGGGGATCGGGCAAAAACATTCAGTACTTC. Complete variable domain (other parts from reference TRBV5-1 and TRBJ2-4): KAGVTQTPRYLIKTRGQQVTLSCSPISGHRSVSWYQQTPGQGLQFLFEYFSETQRNKGNFPGRFSGRQFSNSRSEMNVSTLELGDSALYLCASSLGGSGKNIQYFGAGTRLSVL.

This clonotype has only a few counts. The chain uses TRBV7-2 and TRBJ1-5; the D gene is possibly TRBD1 (5 bases). There are 18 residues in the CDR3. CDR1 is SGHTA, CDR2 FQGNSA, per germline. V was clipped by 1 base and J by 6 bases, with 22 bases between them. Here the CDR3 reads CASSLVAPPGARVQPQHF. CDR3 nucleotide sequence: TGTGCCAGCAGCTTAGTAGCGCCTCCCGGGGCCCGAGTTCAGCCCCAGCATTTT.

This clonotype showed up just a few times. One junction end does not reproduce the germline sequence, and a read error may be involved. This chain links TRBV12-3 or TRBV12-4 with TRBJ1-4, with D possibly being TRBD1 (6 bases). The CDR3 contains 13 residues. The CDR3 region is CASKRGSNEKLVF. Written as DNA, the CDR3 is TGTGCCAGCAAAAGGGGGTCTAATGAAAAACTGGTTTTT.

This clonotype was seen ten or more times. The chain employs TRBV28 and TRBJ2-3; 11 nucleotides align to TRBD2. Losses at the gene ends were 2 bases for V and 3 bases for J; bases not matched to a gene: 13. The CDR3 spans 19 residues. CDR1 and CDR2 (germline): MDHEN, SYDVKM. DNA of the CDR3: TGTGCCAGCAGTTTAATGTATAGCGGGAGGGCCATTGGGACAGATACGCAGTATTTT. It yields the protein CASSLMYSGRAIGTDTQYF.

As concerns this clonotype: Just one base apart from a much larger clone, this may be a read error. The chain uses TRBV20-1 and TRBJ2-5; 11 nucleotides align to TRBD2. This CDR3 comprises 14 residues. CDR1 and CDR2 (germline): DFQATT, SNEGSKA (reference sequence). The CDR3 DNA follows: TGCATTGCTAGGACTAGCGGGTTTCAAGAGACCCAGTACTTC. It yields the protein CIARTSGFQETQYF.

There are a few counts of this clonotype. The chain links TRBV4-1 to TRBJ2-5; D remains unclear. The CDR3 has 15 residues. Germline CDR1 and CDR2: MGHRA and YSYEKL. V was cut by 0 bases and J by 5 bases, with 13 bases left in between. CDR3 protein: CASSQDTSAGETQYF. The CDR3 DNA reads TGCGCCAGCAGCCAAGATACAAGCGCCGGGGAGACCCAGTACTTC.

This clonotype was counted many times. The chain combines TRBV5-1 with TRBJ2-1, with a possible D match to TRBD2 (6 bases). The CDR3 has 13 residues. Germline V gene lookup returns CDR1 SGHRS and CDR2 YFSETQ. V was pared by 4 bases and J by 8 bases, with 13 bases between. In DNA, the CDR3 is TGCGCCAGCAGCATCGGGACTGTCGATGAGCAGTTCTTC. Protein sequence: CASSIGTVDEQFF.

This clonotype has a count of ten or more. The V gene is TRBV7-2, the J gene TRBJ2-5; TRBD2 matches 8 bases. The CDR3 is made up of 15 amino acids. Trimming at V came to 4 bases and at J to 5 bases, leaving 9 bases not matched to a gene. Germline V lookup: CDR1 SGHTA, CDR2 FQGNSA. The CDR3 DNA reads as TGTGCCAGCAGCTATACTTCGGGACTAGGGGAGACCCAGTACTTC. Translated, it gives CASSYTSGLGETQYF.

This clonotype was detected a few times. V gene TRBV20-1 combines with J gene TRBJ1-5, with D perhaps TRBD1 (5 bases). This CDR3 has 12 residues. The germline V and J ends were trimmed by 6 bases and 4 bases, with 10 bases remaining between them. Germline loops: CDR1 DFQATT, CDR2 SNEGSKA (reference sequence). CDR3 sequence (DNA): TGCAGTGCGGGGGACGGAAATCAGCCCCAGCATTTT. Protein sequence: CSAGDGNQPQHF.

This clonotype showed up many times. The V gene is TRBV2, the J gene TRBJ2-7; D gene ambiguous. Germline V gene sequence: CDR1 SNHLY, CDR2 FYNNEI. The CDR3 consists of 13 residues. The V end was cut by 6 bases, the J end by 0 bases, with 9 bases between. The CDR3 sequence is CASRTGHSYEQYF. The CDR3 DNA follows: TGTGCCAGCAGAACCGGGCACTCCTACGAGCAGTACTTC.

This clonotype was seen repeatedly, ten times or more. The J gene is TRBJ2-1, the V gene TRBV2; 7 positions agree with TRBD2. With V trimmed by 8 bases and J by 3 bases, 7 bases remained unmatched. Germline V gives CDR1 SNHLY, CDR2 FYNNEI. The length of the CDR3 is 14 residues. The CDR3, as DNA: TGTGCCAGCGAAGTCGGGGGGAGCTACAATGAGCAGTTCTTC. It encodes CASEVGGSYNEQFF. Supplemented by reference TRBV2 and TRBJ2-1, the full variable domain reads EPEVTQTPSHQVTQMGQEVILRCVPISNHLYFYWYRQILGQKVEFLVSFYNNEISEKSEIFDDQFSVERPDGSNFTLKIRSTKLEDSAMYFCASEVGGSYNEQFFGPGTRLTVL.

This clonotype was counted many times. The chain uses TRBV2 and TRBJ1-6; 10 nucleotides line up with TRBD1. With 8 bases clipped from V and 8 bases from J, the junction kept 3 bases outside the gene matches. Germline CDR1 and CDR2: SNHLY and FYNNEI. The CDR3 spans 13 residues. This CDR3 reads CASGGQGYSPLHF. The CDR3 DNA is TGTGCCAGCGGGGGACAGGGGTATTCACCCCTCCACTTT.

In regard to this clonotype: It may be a read error: a sequence one base away is much more abundant. The rearrangement links TRBV11-3 to TRBJ2-2; possible D gene TRBD2, 5 bases. This CDR3 comprises 14 residues. The germline V gene encodes CDR1 SGHNT and CDR2 YENEEA. CDR3 protein: CASSPPAVIGELSF. CDR3 DNA: TGTGCCAGCAGCCCCCCCGCAGTAATCGGGGAGCTGTCTTTT.

V and J are TRBV19 and TRBJ2-1, with a tentative D call TRBD1 (5 bases). Germline CDR1 is LNHDA and CDR2 is SQIVND (reference sequence). The CDR3 runs to 13 residues. The V and J ends lost 7 bases and 6 bases respectively, with 13 bases between them. The CDR3 DNA reads TGTGCCAGTAATCCAAAAAGGGGCAATGAGCAGTTCTTC. This codes for CASNPKRGNEQFF.

This clonotype has ten or more counts. This chain joins TRBV5-1 and TRBJ2-1; TRBD2 matches at 10 bases. The CDR3 is 15 residues long. Trimming removed 5 bases from V and 7 bases from J; junction bases left unmatched: 9. Germline V gene data show CDR1 as SGHRS and CDR2 as YFSETQ. CDR3 nucleotide sequence: TGCGCCAGCAGACCAGCGGGAGGGCCCCGAAATGAGCAGTTCTTC. Protein: CASRPAGGPRNEQFF.

The table lists this clonotype with a few counts. V and J are TRBV7-2 and TRBJ1-4, with 7 positions matching TRBD1. The V gene end was trimmed by 3 bases and the J gene end by 5 bases; junction bases not matched to a gene: 6. The germline CDR1 and CDR2 sequences are SGHTA and FQGNSA. This CDR3 region has 15 residues. This CDR3 reads CASSLAGGFNEKLFF. DNA of the CDR3: TGTGCCAGCAGCTTGGCAGGGGGGTTCAATGAAAAACTGTTTTTT. The variable domain in full, completed from reference TRBV7-2 and TRBJ1-4, reads GAGVSQSPSNKVTEKGKDVELRCDPISGHTALYWYRQSLGQGLEFLIYFQGNSAPDKSGLPSDRFSAERTGGSVSTLTIQRTQQEDSAVYLCASSLAGGFNEKLFFGSGTQLSVL.

This clonotype was recorded at least ten times. The V gene is TRBV7-2, the J gene TRBJ2-2; a weak D match, TRBD2 (5 bases). The CDR3 is 15 amino acids. Germline-derived CDR1 and CDR2 are SGHTA and FQGNSA. The germline V and J ends were trimmed by 0 bases and 1 base, with 6 bases remaining between them. For the CDR3, the DNA is TGTGCCAGCAGCTTAGCCCGGGAGAACACCGGGGAGCTGTTTTTT. Translation gives CASSLARENTGELFF.

This clonotype showed up many times. This rearrangement joins TRBV6-2 or TRBV6-3 to TRBJ2-5; D gene unclear. Germline CDR1 and CDR2: MNHEY and SVGEGT. Trimming pared 5 bases from V and 4 bases from J, leaving 17 bases between. The CDR3 loop spans 15 amino acids. The CDR3 protein is CASSEVYGGRETQYF. The CDR3 coding sequence is TGTGCCAGCAGTGAGGTTTACGGTGGGCGAGAGACCCAGTACTTC.

This clonotype has at least ten counts. The chain combines TRBV5-6 with TRBJ1-2; TRBD1 agrees at 9 bases. CDR1 SGHDT and CDR2 YYEEEE come from the germline V gene. The CDR3 contains 17 residues. V trimming: 0 bases; J trimming: 3 bases; junction bases outside the gene matches: 9. The CDR3 DNA sequence: TGTGCCAGCAGCTTGGGCCCCGGGACAGGGAGCCACTATGGCTACACCTTC. Protein sequence: CASSLGPGTGSHYGYTF.

This clonotype was counted ten times or more. The rearrangement joins TRBV7-3 to TRBJ2-3; the match to TRBD2 covers 9 bases. CDR3 length: 14 residues. V dropped 4 bases and J dropped 5; count of bases not matched to a gene: 4. CDR1 and CDR2 (germline): SGHTA, FQGTGA. CDR3 region: CASSYKTSGDTQYF. The CDR3 nucleotides are TGTGCCAGCAGCTACAAGACTAGCGGAGATACGCAGTATTTT.

In its sample, this clonotype was seen many times. V usage is TRBV11-1 and J usage is TRBJ2-3; possibly TRBD1 or TRBD2 for D (5 bases each). V lost 5 bases and J 3 bases, leaving 12 bases between the germline ends. The CDR3 totals 14 residues. Germline CDR1 reads SGHAT; CDR2 reads FQDESV (reference sequence). CDR3 sequence: CASSLGVGTDTQYF. CDR3 bases: TGTGCCAGCAGCCTGGGGGTGGGGACAGATACGCAGTATTTT.

There are many counts of this clonotype. The chain combines TRBV19 with TRBJ1-5; no reliable D call. Trimming took off 9 bases at V and 0 bases at J, with 18 bases between the two ends. Germline CDR1 LNHDA, CDR2 SQIVND (reference sequence). The CDR3 runs 16 residues. As DNA, the CDR3 is TGTGCCAGCAACCAGGATGCGCCTTATAGCAATCAGCCCCAGCATTTT. Translated: CASNQDAPYSNQPQHF.

At least ten counts were recorded for this clonotype. The chain combines TRBV30 with TRBJ2-5; possible D gene TRBD1, 6 bases. Germline lookup yields CDR1 GTSNPN and CDR2 SVGIG (reference sequence). This CDR3 contains 12 residues. Trimming stripped 2 bases from V and 9 bases from J, with 13 bases between. The CDR3 region is CAWSSRGIAQYF. The CDR3 coding sequence is TGTGCCTGGAGTAGTAGGGGGATCGCCCAGTACTTC.

V gene TRBV7-9 combines with J gene TRBJ2-5, with D possibly being TRBD1 (6 bases). CDR3 size: 16 residues. Germline-derived CDR1 and CDR2 are SEHNR and FQNEAQ (reference sequence). The germline V and J ends were trimmed by 1 base and 0 bases, with 12 bases remaining between them. The CDR3: CASSLGAGQYQETQYF. DNA of the CDR3: TGTGCCAGCAGCTTAGGGGCAGGACAGTACCAAGAGACCCAGTACTTC.